A single sample is the source of the 14 T cell receptor beta chains below, sequenced in a study of post-analysis software for immune sequencing data. Study-wide results and limits: Controls had lower frequencies than patients of five or six TRBV segments, which included TRBV5-6, TRBV5-1 and TRBV20-1.

Their antigens are not known. Carried by the TCR beta cDNA libraries were unique molecular identifiers. From the PCR reads, TCRdb called clonotypes with MiXCR, one entry per CDR3 protein. This sample has more than 450,000 distinct CDR3 sequences; roughly 46% occur once, and the top ten carry 1.5% to 2%. The sequencing input was blood. The source of these receptors is a girl aged 5-17 years with multiple sclerosis.

The rearrangement joins TRBV27 to TRBJ2-7, with TRBD2 as a possible D gene (5 bases). Germline CDR1 reads MNHEY; CDR2 reads SMNVEV (reference sequence). The CDR3 is 15 amino acids. The V and J ends lost 2 bases and 5 bases respectively, with 16 bases between them. The CDR3 sequence: CASSLKAGGLDEQYF. In nucleotides, the CDR3 is TGTGCCAGCAGTTTAAAAGCTGGAGGTCTGGACGAGCAGTACTTC.

The V call is TRBV2, the J call TRBJ2-1; TRBD1 is a possible D gene (5 bases). From germline, CDR1 is SNHLY and CDR2 FYNNEI. Trimming left V 2 bases short and J 9 bases short, with 11 bases between. The CDR3 runs to 13 residues. CDR3 residues: CASSETRAAEQFF. CDR3 DNA sequence: TGTGCCAGCAGTGAAACCAGGGCGGCTGAGCAGTTCTTC.

This sequence joins TRBV10-2 and TRBJ2-4; 14 positions match TRBD2. Gene TRBJ2-7 matches the end of the DNA better, so the J call may be wrong. This CDR3 contains 16 residues. The germline V gene has CDR1 WSHSY and CDR2 SAAADI. The CDR3 loop is CASTGLAGGGTYEQYF. The CDR3 DNA reads as TGCGCCAGCACTGGACTAGCGGGAGGTGGAACCTACGAGCAGTACTTC.

This clonotype was picked up many times. The V call is TRBV29-1, the J call TRBJ1-2; D not resolved. Trimming left V 3 bases short and J 5 bases short, with 10 bases between. Per germline, CDR1 SQVTM and CDR2 ANQGSEA. The CDR3 length is 12 residues. This CDR3 is CSVELQRYGYTF. The CDR3 nucleotides read TGCAGCGTTGAGCTTCAGCGTTATGGCTACACCTTC.

The J gene is TRBJ1-1, the V gene TRBV2; 8 bases line up with TRBD1. CDR3 length: 14 residues. Germline V gene data show CDR1 as SNHLY and CDR2 as FYNNEI. Trimming took 4 bases from V and 4 from J; bases not matched to a gene: 5. The CDR3 sequence: CASSGQGLGTEAFF. The CDR3 DNA follows: TGTGCCAGCAGTGGACAGGGGTTGGGCACTGAAGCTTTCTTT.

V usage is TRBV20-1 and J usage is TRBJ2-5; D is undetermined. The CDR3 sequence is 15 residues long. V shed 6 bases and J shed 5 bases, with 22 bases lying between them. Per the germline V gene, CDR1 is DFQATT and CDR2 is SNEGSKA (reference sequence). DNA for the CDR3: TGCAGTGCCGTCCTCCTAGGGAACTTAGGGGAGACCCAGTACTTC. This gives the protein CSAVLLGNLGETQYF.

The CDR3 sequence is CASSFLGTGVVANAQYF. The CDR3 DNA reads TGTGCCAGCAGTTTTCTCGGGACAGGGGTGGTTGCGAATGCGCAGTATTTT. The rearrangement links TRBV12-3 or TRBV12-4 to TRBJ2-3; 10 bases line up with TRBD1. The CDR3 extends over 17 amino acids. V was clipped by 3 bases and J by 10 bases; unmatched bases: 16.

The table lists this clonotype with a few counts. The rearrangement joins TRBV29-1 to TRBJ1-1, with a possible D match to TRBD1 (5 bases). V was trimmed by 4 bases and J by 8 bases, leaving 14 bases between them. Germline CDR1 SQVTM, CDR2 ANQGSEA. CDR3 length: 12 amino acids. The CDR3 spells CSVGRGAQEAFF. As DNA, the CDR3 is TGCAGCGTTGGTAGAGGGGCCCAAGAAGCTTTCTTT.

The chain carries TRBV6-5 and TRBJ1-1; TRBD1 might be the D (5 bases). V was trimmed by 2 bases and J by 4 bases, leaving 11 bases between them. Germline lookup yields CDR1 MNHEY and CDR2 SVGAGI. The CDR3 has 14 residues. The CDR3 sequence: CASSYEDNFTEAFF. The CDR3, as DNA: TGTGCCAGCAGTTACGAGGACAATTTCACTGAAGCTTTCTTT.

Concerning this clonotype itself: The junction departs from the called germline gene at one end, perhaps through a read error. The rearrangement links TRBV5-1 to TRBJ2-2; D possibly uses TRBD1 or TRBD2 (5 bases each). The CDR3 length is 15 residues. Looked up from germline, CDR1 is SGHRS and CDR2 is YFSETQ. CDR3 sequence reads: CASSLKAGQTGERFF. The CDR3 DNA reads as TGCGCCAGCAGCTTGAAGGCAGGGCAGACCGGGGAGCGGTTTTTT.

A few counts support this clonotype. DNA of the CDR3: TGTGCCAGCAGTTTGGGCCGTGGGGGCTACGAGCAGTACTTC. Amino acids: CASSLGRGGYEQYF. V and J are TRBV12-3 or TRBV12-4 and TRBJ2-7; tentatively, D is TRBD1 or TRBD2 (5 bases each). The CDR3 is 14 residues long. Trimming left V 3 bases short and J 3 bases short, with 12 bases between.

This clonotype turned up a few times. The J gene is TRBJ2-7, the V gene TRBV3-1; D may correspond to TRBD1 or TRBD2 (7 bases each). CDR1 and CDR2 from the germline V gene are LGHDT and YNNKEL (reference sequence). This CDR3 comprises 14 residues. Trimming took 4 bases from V and 4 from J, leaving 14 bases between them. The chain's CDR3 is CASSPGEGAYEQYF. The CDR3, as DNA: TGTGCCAGCAGCCCAGGGGAGGGGGCTTACGAGCAGTACTTC.

The V gene is TRBV7-2, the J gene TRBJ2-5; D possibly matches TRBD1 or TRBD2 (6 bases each). CDR3 length: 16 amino acids. V was cut by 6 bases and J by 3 bases, with 20 bases left in between. The V gene's germline CDR1 is SGHTA and CDR2 FQGNSA. CDR3 in amino acids: CASSGRGNGGKETQYF. CDR3 nucleotides: TGTGCCAGCAGTGGGCGGGGTAACGGGGGCAAAGAGACCCAGTACTTC.

The V gene is TRBV6-4, the J gene TRBJ2-2, with D possibly being TRBD2 (6 bases). Trimming took off 4 bases at V and 3 bases at J, with 9 bases between the two ends. The CDR3 contains 14 residues. Germline V gene lookup returns CDR1 MRHNA and CDR2 SNTAGT. The CDR3 sequence: CASSGDSHTGELFF. CDR3 bases: TGTGCCAGCAGTGGGGACTCCCACACCGGGGAGCTGTTTTTT.